At least ten counts were recorded for the clone carrying this T cell receptor (beta chain). What it recognizes is unknown. V was trimmed by 2 bases and J by 0 bases, leaving 11 bases between them. Germline values: CDR1 SNHLY, CDR2 FYNNEI. The CDR3 runs to 17 residues. This sample was included in a study of T cell repertoires in cytomegalovirus infection. Study information: Evidence of both CMV infection and a matching HLA type came from public TCR beta signatures.

Study-wide results and caveats: Within the response measured ex vivo, HLA-C-restricted CMV-specific TCR beta clonotypes were dominant. The cumulative frequency of public TCR beta families identified carriers of CMV plus the relevant HLA.

MiXCR was run by TCRdb on the reads, yielding one entry per CDR3 protein. The sample has hundreds of thousands of distinct CDR3 sequences, 6% to 8% seen once. The V gene is TRBV2, the J gene TRBJ1-6; D remains unclear. This TCR was sampled from a human donor in good health (CMV status not recorded). Some clones in this sample may be carry-over from other donors' samples. The sequencing sample was made of PBMCs. The CDR3 region has the DNA TGTGCCAGCAGTGAAACCAGGCCGAGCTCCTATAATTCACCCCTCCACTTT. Translating it yields CASSETRPSSYNSPLHF.